The 19 T cell receptor beta chains presented below share a single source sample, sequenced in a study of blood T cell repertoires in COVID-19. Profiling relied on immunoSEQ multiplex PCR, and the TCRdb table lists in-frame clones only, not all of them. Among about 340,000 clones, approximately 82% were seen once, and the ten largest hold around 3%. The sequencing input was peripheral blood. Receptors were obtained from a man aged 30 to 45 with active or convalescent COVID-19.

This chain links TRBV12-3 or TRBV12-4 with TRBJ1-3; 8 bases line up with TRBD1. The CDR3 spans 12 residues. The CDR3 bases are TGTGCGGACAGGGAAGGTGGAAACACCATATATTTT. The encoded protein is CADREGGNTIYF.

This clone was seen once. V gene TRBV28 combines with J gene TRBJ2-1; TRBD2 agrees at 7 bases. This CDR3 is 14 amino acids long. Germline V gene data show CDR1 as MDHEN and CDR2 as SYDVKM. V shed 4 bases, J shed 4 bases, and the junction held 4 bases outside the gene matches. The CDR3 is CASSWPSGYNEQFF. In DNA, the CDR3 is TGTGCCAGCAGTTGGCCTAGCGGTTACAATGAGCAGTTCTTC.

Concerning this clone: Other DNA sequences in the sample encode the same CDR3. The DNA for the CDR3 is TGTGCCAGCAGCTTAGGGAGCGGGGAGCTGTTTTTT. It yields the protein CASSLGSGELFF. The V call is TRBV7-3, the J call TRBJ2-2, with D tentatively TRBD2 (5 bases). Germline loops: CDR1 SGHTA, CDR2 FQGTGA. Trimming took off 2 bases at V and 7 bases at J, with 5 bases between the two ends. CDR3 length: 12 residues.

The chain combines TRBV30 with TRBJ1-4; 8 bases line up with TRBD1. The CDR3 covers 14 residues. Germline trimming cut 3 bases from V and 8 bases from J; bases unmatched to any gene: 8. Germline V gene lookup returns CDR1 GTSNPN and CDR2 SVGIG (reference sequence). CDR3 nucleotides: TGTGCCTGGAGAGCGACAGGGGTGGGGGAAAAACTGTTTTTT. Protein: CAWRATGVGEKLFF.

The chain is built from TRBV12-3 or TRBV12-4 and TRBJ1-1, with TRBD1 matching over 7 bases. Trimming cost V 11 bases and J 7 bases; bases outside gene matches: 10. The CDR3 spans 12 residues. The CDR3 DNA sequence: TGTGCCTCCTCCAGGGGGTACAGTGAAGCTTTCTTT. Translation gives CASSRGYSEAFF.

This rearrangement joins TRBV3-1 (or the pseudogene TRBV3-2) to TRBJ1-6; D is uncertain. CDR3 length equals 15 residues. The ends were cut back, 1 base at V and 8 bases at J, with 12 bases in the middle. Germline-derived CDR1 and CDR2 are LGHDT and YNNKEL (reference sequence). In nucleotides, the CDR3 is TGTGCCAGCAGCCAAGGCTCCGGGTCGTATTCACCCCTCCACTTT. Its protein product is CASSQGSGSYSPLHF.

The chain has TRBV19 and TRBJ1-2; D is possibly TRBD1 (6 bases). CDR3 size: 14 residues. The germline V and J ends were trimmed by 1 base and 8 bases, with 14 bases remaining between them. Looked up from germline, CDR1 is LNHDA and CDR2 is SQIVND (reference sequence). CDR3 in amino acids: CASSIVRGARGYTF. In nucleotides, the CDR3 is TGTGCCAGTAGTATAGTGCGGGGGGCGAGGGGCTACACCTTC.

V gene TRBV3-1 (or the pseudogene TRBV3-2) combines with J gene TRBJ2-5; 7 positions match TRBD1. Per the germline V gene, CDR1 is LGHDT and CDR2 is YNNKEL (reference sequence). The V gene end was trimmed by 7 bases and the J gene end by 5 bases; junction bases not matched to a gene: 7. This CDR3 has 13 residues. CDR3: CASTRQGVETQYF. DNA of the CDR3: TGTGCCAGCACCCGACAGGGAGTGGAGACCCAGTACTTC.

This clone was found once. The V and J genes are TRBV27 and TRBJ1-2; 7 bases agree with TRBD1. CDR1 and CDR2 (germline): MNHEY, SMNVEV (reference sequence). This CDR3 is built from 13 residues. V gave up 1 base and J gave up 4 bases; unmatched junction bases: 0. Here the CDR3 DNA reads TGTGCCAGCAGTTTATACAGGGGCTATGGCTACACCTTC. This translates into CASSLYRGYGYTF.

This chain links TRBV20-1 with TRBJ2-4, with D perhaps matching TRBD1 (6 bases). Germline V CDR1 and CDR2: DFQATT, SNEGSKA (reference sequence). The CDR3 is made up of 11 amino acids. The V end was cut by 6 bases, the J end by 7 bases, with 10 bases between. The CDR3 coding sequence is TGCAGTGCGAATAGGGGGAACATTCAGTACTTC. Protein product: CSANRGNIQYF.

CDR3 sequence (DNA): TGTGCCAGCAGTTACTTTACGGCTCTAGGCAATCAGCCCCAGCATTTT. Residues: CASSYFTALGNQPQHF. This chain joins TRBV28 and TRBJ1-5, with D unresolved. CDR1 and CDR2 (germline): MDHEN, SYDVKM. Trimming left V 4 bases short and J 2 bases short, with 15 bases between. The CDR3 totals 16 residues.

The V and J genes are TRBV5-1 and TRBJ2-1; tentative D call: TRBD2 (7 bases). The CDR3 contains 20 residues. CDR1 and CDR2 (germline): SGHRS, YFSETQ. Trimming took 2 bases from V and 6 from J, leaving 30 bases between them. The CDR3 sequence is CASSFRDITPTNGRFNEQFF. The CDR3 DNA sequence: TGCGCCAGCAGCTTTAGGGACATCACACCGACTAACGGGAGGTTCAATGAGCAGTTCTTC.

The genes are TRBV7-3 and TRBJ1-1, with 7 bases identical to TRBD1. With 5 bases clipped from V and 6 bases from J, the junction kept 6 bases outside the gene matches. The CDR3 consists of 13 residues. Germline CDR1 and CDR2: SGHTA and FQGTGA. The CDR3 loop is CASSQGTVPEAFF. The CDR3 DNA reads TGTGCCAGCAGCCAGGGGACAGTCCCTGAAGCTTTCTTT. Variable domain in full (rest from reference TRBV7-3 and TRBJ1-1): GAGVSQTPSNKVTEKGKYVELRCDPISGHTALYWYRQSLGQGPEFLIYFQGTGAADDSGLPNDRFFAVRPEGSVSTLKIQRTERGDSAVYLCASSQGTVPEAFFGQGTRLTVV.

The CDR3 region is CASSLGTSDNEQFF. The CDR3 coding sequence is TGTGCCAGCAGCTTAGGGACTAGCGATAATGAGCAGTTCTTC. The J gene is TRBJ2-1, the V gene TRBV7-8; 9 bases map to TRBD2. CDR3 length: 14 amino acids. CDR1 and CDR2 from the germline V gene are SGHVS and FQNEAQ. V shed 1 base, J shed 7 bases, and the junction held 2 bases outside the gene matches.

This rearrangement joins TRBV20-1 to TRBJ2-1; D gene ambiguous. V dropped 6 bases and J dropped 8 bases, with 11 bases sitting between them. The CDR3 is 11 residues long. Germline assignment: CDR1 DFQATT and CDR2 SNEGSKA (reference sequence). CDR3 in amino acids: CSAPSRYEQFF. The CDR3 nucleotides read TGCAGTGCCCCGTCGCGGTATGAGCAGTTCTTC.

As DNA, the CDR3 is TGTGCCAGCAGTTCGCCTGGGACTAGAGAGGCAGATACGCAGTATTTT. This encodes CASSSPGTREADTQYF. V and J are TRBV27 and TRBJ2-3, with 8 bases lining up with TRBD2. The V segment lost 4 bases and the J segment 4 bases; nucleotides outside the gene matches: 10. The CDR3 is made up of 16 amino acids. The germline V gene encodes CDR1 MNHEY and CDR2 SMNVEV (reference sequence).

This clone was picked up one time. The rearrangement uses TRBV10-3 and TRBJ2-7, with TRBD1 identical over 8 bases. The CDR3 is 18 residues long. J lost 3 bases, V lost 2 bases, and 15 bases had no gene match. Germline CDR1 reads ENHRY; CDR2 reads SYGVKD. The CDR3 loop reads CAISEPPIPTGEGYEQYF. The DNA for the CDR3 is TGTGCCATCAGTGAGCCCCCCATTCCGACAGGGGAAGGCTACGAGCAGTACTTC.

The chain employs TRBV6-5 and TRBJ2-1, with 12 bases aligning to TRBD2. With V trimmed by 2 bases and J by 4 bases, 3 bases remained unmatched. The CDR3 spans 16 residues. Germline assignment: CDR1 MNHEY and CDR2 SVGAGI. Here the CDR3 DNA reads TGTGCCAGCAGTTACCTAGCGGGGGGGCCGTACAATGAGCAGTTCTTC. Translation: CASSYLAGGPYNEQFF.

This chain joins TRBV4-3 and TRBJ1-2; D is uncertain. Germline lookup yields CDR1 LGHNA and CDR2 YSLEER. V shed 1 base and J shed 5 bases, with 8 bases lying between them. The CDR3 covers 13 residues. CDR3 region: CASSQGAAYGYTF. DNA of the CDR3: TGCGCCAGCAGCCAAGGGGCAGCTTATGGCTACACCTTC.